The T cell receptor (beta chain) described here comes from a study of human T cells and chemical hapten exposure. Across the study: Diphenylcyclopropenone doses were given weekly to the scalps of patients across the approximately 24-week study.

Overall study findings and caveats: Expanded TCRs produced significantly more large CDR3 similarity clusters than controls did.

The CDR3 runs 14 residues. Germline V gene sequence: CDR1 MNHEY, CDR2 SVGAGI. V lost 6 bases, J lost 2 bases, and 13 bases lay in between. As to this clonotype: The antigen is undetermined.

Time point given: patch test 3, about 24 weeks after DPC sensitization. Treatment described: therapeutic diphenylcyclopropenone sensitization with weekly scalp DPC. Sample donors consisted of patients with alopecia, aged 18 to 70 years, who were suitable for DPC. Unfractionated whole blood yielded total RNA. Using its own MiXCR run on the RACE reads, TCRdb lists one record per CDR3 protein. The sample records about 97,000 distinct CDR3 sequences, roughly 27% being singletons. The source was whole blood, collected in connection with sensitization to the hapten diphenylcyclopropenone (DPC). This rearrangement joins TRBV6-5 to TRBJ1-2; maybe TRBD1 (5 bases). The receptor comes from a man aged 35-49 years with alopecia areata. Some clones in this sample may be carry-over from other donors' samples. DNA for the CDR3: TGTGCCAGCAGACTCGACAGCAGGAACTATGGCTACACCTTC. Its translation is CASRLDSRNYGYTF.